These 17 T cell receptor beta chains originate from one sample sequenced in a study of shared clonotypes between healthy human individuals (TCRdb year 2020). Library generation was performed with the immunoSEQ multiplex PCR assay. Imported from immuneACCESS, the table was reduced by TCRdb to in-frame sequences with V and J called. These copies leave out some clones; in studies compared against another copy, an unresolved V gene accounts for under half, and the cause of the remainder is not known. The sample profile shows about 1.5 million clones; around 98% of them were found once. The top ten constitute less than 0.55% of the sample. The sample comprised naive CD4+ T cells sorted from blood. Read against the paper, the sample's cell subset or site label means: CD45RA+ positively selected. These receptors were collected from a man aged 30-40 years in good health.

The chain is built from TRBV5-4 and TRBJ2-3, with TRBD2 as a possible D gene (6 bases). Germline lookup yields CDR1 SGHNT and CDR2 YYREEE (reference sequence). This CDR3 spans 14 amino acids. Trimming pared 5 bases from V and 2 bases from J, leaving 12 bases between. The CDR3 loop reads CASRSGSNTDTQYF. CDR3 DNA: TGTGCCAGCAGGTCCGGGAGCAACACAGATACGCAGTATTTT.

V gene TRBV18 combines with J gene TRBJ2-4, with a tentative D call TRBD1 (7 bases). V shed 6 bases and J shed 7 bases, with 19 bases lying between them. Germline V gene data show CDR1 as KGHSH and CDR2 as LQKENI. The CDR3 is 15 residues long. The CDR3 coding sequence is TGTGCCAGCTCCAGCGGAGGGGGCGCGGGGAACATTCAGTACTTC. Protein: CASSSGGGAGNIQYF. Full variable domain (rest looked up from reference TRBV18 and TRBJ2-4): NAGVMQNPRHLVRRRGQEARLRCSPMKGHSHVYWYRQLPEEGLKFMVYLQKENIIDESGMPKERFSAEFPKEGPSILRIQQVVRGDSAAYFCASSSGGGAGNIQYFGAGTRLSVL.

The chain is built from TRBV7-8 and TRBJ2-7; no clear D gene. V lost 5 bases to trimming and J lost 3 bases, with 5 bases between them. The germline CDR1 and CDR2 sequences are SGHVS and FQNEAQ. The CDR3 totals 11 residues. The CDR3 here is CASSPFYEQYF. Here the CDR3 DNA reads TGTGCCAGCAGCCCCTTCTACGAGCAGTACTTC.

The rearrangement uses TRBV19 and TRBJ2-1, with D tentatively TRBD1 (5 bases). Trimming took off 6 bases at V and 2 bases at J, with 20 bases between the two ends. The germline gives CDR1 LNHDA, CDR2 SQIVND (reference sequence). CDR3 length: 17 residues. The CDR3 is CASSRDHRTSTYNEQFF. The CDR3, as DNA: TGTGCCAGTAGCCGAGACCACAGGACGAGTACCTACAATGAGCAGTTCTTC.

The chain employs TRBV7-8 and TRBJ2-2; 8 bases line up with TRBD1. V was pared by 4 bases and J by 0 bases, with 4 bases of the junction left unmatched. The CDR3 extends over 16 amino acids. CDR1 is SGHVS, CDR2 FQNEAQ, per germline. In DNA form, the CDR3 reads TGTGCCAGCAGCTACGGACAGGGACCGAACACCGGGGAGCTGTTTTTT. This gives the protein CASSYGQGPNTGELFF.

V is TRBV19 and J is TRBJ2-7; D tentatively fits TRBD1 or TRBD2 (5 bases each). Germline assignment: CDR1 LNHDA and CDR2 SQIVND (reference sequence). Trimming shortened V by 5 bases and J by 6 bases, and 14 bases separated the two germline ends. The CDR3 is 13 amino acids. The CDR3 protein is CASSGDPSTEQYF. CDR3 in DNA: TGTGCCAGTAGTGGGGACCCTTCAACCGAGCAGTACTTC.

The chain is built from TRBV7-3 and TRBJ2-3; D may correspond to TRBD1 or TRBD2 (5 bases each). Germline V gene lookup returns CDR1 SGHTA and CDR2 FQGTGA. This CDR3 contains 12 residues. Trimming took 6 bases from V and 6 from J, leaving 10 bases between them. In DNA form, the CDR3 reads TGTGCCAGCAGTTACCGGGACGATACGCAGTATTTT. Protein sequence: CASSYRDDTQYF.

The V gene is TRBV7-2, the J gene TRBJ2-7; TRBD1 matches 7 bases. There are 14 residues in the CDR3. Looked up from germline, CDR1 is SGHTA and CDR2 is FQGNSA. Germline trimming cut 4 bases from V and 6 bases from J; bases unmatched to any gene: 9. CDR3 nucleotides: TGTGCCAGCAGCTCTTCGAGGGGGCAAGGCGAGCAGTACTTC. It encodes CASSSSRGQGEQYF.

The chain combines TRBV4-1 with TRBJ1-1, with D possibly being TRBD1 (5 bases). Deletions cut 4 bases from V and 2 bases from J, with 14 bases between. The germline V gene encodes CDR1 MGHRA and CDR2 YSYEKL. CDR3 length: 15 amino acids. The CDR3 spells CASSPVKGFNTEAFF. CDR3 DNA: TGCGCCAGCAGCCCCGTAAAGGGGTTTAACACTGAAGCTTTCTTT.

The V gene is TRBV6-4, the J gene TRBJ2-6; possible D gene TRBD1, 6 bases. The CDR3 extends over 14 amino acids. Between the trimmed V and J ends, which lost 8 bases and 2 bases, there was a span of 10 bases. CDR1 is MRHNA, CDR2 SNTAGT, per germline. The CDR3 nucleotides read TGTGCCAGCGCACAGGGACCTGGGGCCAACGTCCTGACTTTC. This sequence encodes CASAQGPGANVLTF.

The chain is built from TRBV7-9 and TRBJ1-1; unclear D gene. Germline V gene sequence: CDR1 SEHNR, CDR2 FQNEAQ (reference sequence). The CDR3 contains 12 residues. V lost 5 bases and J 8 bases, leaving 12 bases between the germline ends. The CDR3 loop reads CASSPEILEAFF. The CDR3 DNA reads TGTGCCAGCAGCCCCGAGATCCTCGAAGCTTTCTTT.

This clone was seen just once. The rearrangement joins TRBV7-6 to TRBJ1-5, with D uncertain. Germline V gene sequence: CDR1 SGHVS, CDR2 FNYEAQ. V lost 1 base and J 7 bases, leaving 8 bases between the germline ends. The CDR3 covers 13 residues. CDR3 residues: CASSLEQAQPQHF. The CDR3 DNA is TGTGCCAGCAGCTTAGAGCAGGCCCAGCCCCAGCATTTT.

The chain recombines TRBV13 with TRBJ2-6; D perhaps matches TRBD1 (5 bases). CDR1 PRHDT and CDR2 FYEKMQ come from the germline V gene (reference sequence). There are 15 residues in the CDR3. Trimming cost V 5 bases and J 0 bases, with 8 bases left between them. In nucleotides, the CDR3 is TGTGCCAGCAGCCCGACAGCCTCTGGGGCCAACGTCCTGACTTTC. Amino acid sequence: CASSPTASGANVLTF.

The CDR3 sequence is CASSESGRGNTGELFF. CDR3 nucleotides: TGCGCCAGCAGTGAGTCAGGGCGTGGGAACACCGGGGAGCTGTTTTTT. The chain uses TRBV10-1 and TRBJ2-2; no firm D call. Germline assignment: CDR1 WNHNN and CDR2 SYGVQD (reference sequence). The CDR3 is 16 residues long. V was trimmed by 0 bases and J by 1 base, leaving 9 bases between them.

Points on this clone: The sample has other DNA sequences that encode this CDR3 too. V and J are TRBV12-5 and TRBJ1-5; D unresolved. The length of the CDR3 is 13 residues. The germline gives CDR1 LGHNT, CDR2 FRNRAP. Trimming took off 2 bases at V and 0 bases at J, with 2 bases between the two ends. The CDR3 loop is CASGLNSNQPQHF. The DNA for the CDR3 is TGTGCTAGTGGTTTGAATAGCAATCAGCCCCAGCATTTT. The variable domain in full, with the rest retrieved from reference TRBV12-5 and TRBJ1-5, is DARVTQTPRHKVTEMGQEVTMRCQPILGHNTVFWYRQTMMQGLELLAYFRNRAPLDDSGMPKDRFSAEMPDATLATLKIQPSEPRDSAVYFCASGLNSNQPQHFGDGTRLSIL.

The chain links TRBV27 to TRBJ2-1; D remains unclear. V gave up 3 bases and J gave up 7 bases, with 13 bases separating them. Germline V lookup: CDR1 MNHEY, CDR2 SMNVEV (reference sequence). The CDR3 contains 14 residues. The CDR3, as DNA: TGTGCCAGCAGTTTGACGAGCCCTATAAATGAGCAGTTCTTC. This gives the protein CASSLTSPINEQFF.

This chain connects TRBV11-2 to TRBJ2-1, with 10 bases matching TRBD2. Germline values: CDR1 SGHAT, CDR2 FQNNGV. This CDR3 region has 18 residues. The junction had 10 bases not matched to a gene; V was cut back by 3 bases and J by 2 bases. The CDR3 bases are TGTGCCAGCAGCTTTGAGGGGCTAGCGGGAGATACCTACAATGAGCAGTTCTTC. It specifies CASSFEGLAGDTYNEQFF.